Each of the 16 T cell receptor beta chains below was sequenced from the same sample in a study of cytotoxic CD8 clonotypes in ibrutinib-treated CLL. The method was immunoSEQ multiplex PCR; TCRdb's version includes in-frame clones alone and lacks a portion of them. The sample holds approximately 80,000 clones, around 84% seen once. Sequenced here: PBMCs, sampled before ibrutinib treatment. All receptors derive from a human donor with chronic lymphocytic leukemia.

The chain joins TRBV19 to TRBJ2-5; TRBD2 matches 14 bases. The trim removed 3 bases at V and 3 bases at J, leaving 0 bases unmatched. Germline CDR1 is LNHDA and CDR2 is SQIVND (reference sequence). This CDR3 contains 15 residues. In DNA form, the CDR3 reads TGTGCCAGTAGTATGGGACTAGCGGGAGAAGAGACCCAGTACTTC. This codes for CASSMGLAGEETQYF.

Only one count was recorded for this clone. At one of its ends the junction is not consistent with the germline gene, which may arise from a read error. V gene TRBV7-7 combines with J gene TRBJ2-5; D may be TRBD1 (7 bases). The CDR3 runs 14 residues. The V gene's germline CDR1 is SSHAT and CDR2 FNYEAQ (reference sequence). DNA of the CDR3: TGTGCTAGCAGCTTAGATCAGGGGGGAGAGACCCAGTACTTC. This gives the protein CASSLDQGGETQYF.

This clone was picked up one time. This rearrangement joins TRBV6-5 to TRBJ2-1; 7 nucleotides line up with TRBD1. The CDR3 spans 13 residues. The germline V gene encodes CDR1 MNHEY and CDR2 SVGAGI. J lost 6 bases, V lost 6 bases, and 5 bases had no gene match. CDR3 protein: CASRTGIPNEQFF. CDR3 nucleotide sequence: TGTGCCAGCAGGACAGGGATCCCCAATGAGCAGTTCTTC.

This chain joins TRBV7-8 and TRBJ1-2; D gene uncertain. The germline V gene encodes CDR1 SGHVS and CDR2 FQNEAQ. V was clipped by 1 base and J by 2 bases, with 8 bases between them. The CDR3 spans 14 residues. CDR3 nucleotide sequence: TGTGCCAGCAGCTTAGGGCGGGGAAACTATGGCTACACCTTC. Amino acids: CASSLGRGNYGYTF.

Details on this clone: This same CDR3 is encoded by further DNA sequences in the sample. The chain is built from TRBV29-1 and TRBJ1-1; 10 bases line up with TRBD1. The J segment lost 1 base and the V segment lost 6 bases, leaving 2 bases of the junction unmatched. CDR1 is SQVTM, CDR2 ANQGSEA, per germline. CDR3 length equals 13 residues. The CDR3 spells CSVRTGGNTEAFF. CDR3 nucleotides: TGCAGCGTCAGGACAGGGGGGAACACTGAAGCTTTCTTT.

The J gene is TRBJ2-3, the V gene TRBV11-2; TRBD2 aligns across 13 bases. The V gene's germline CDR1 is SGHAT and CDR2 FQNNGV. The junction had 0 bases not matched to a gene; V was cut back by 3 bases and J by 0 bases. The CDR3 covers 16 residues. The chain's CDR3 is CASSLGLAGSTDTQYF. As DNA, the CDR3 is TGTGCCAGCAGCTTGGGACTAGCGGGAAGCACAGATACGCAGTATTTT.

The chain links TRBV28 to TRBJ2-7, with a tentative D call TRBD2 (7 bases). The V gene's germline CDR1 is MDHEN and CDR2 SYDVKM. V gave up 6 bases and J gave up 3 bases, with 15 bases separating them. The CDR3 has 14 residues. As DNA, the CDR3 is TGTGCCAGCAGCCCTTTAGGGGGGGGCTACGAGCAGTACTTC. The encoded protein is CASSPLGGGYEQYF.

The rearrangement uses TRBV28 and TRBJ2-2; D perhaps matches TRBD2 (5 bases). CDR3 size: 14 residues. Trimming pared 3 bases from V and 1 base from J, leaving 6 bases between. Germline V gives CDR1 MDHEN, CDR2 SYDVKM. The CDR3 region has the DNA TGTGCCAGCAGTTTTGGAGGGAACACCGGGGAGCTGTTTTTT. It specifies CASSFGGNTGELFF. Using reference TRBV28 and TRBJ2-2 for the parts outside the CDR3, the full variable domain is DVKVTQSSRYLVKRTGEKVFLECVQDMDHENMFWYRQDPGLGLRLIYFSYDVKMKEKGDIPEGYSVSREKKERFSLILESASTNQTSMYLCASSFGGNTGELFFGEGSRLTVL.

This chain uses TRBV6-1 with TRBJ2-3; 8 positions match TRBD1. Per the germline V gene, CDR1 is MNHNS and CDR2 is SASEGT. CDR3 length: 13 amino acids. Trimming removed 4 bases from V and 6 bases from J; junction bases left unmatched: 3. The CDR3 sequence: CASSADRGDTQYF. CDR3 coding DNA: TGTGCCAGCAGTGCCGACAGGGGCGATACGCAGTATTTT.

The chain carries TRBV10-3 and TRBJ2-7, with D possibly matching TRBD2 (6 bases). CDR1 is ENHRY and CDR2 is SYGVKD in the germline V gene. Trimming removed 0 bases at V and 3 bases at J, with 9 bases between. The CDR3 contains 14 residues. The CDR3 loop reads CAISESRENYEQYF. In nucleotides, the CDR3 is TGTGCCATCAGTGAGTCTCGGGAGAACTACGAGCAGTACTTC.

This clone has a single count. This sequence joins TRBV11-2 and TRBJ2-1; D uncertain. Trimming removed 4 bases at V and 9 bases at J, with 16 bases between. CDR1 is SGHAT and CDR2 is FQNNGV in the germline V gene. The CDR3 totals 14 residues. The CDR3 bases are TGTGCCAGCAGCTCGCCCCGACGGGTCTCTGAGCAGTTCTTC. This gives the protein CASSSPRRVSEQFF.

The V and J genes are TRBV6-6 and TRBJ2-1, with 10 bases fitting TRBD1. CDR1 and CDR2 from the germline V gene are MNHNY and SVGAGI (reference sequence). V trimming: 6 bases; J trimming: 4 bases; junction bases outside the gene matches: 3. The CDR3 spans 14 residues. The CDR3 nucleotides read TGTGCCAGCAGCCGGGACAGGGGATACAATGAGCAGTTCTTC. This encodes CASSRDRGYNEQFF.

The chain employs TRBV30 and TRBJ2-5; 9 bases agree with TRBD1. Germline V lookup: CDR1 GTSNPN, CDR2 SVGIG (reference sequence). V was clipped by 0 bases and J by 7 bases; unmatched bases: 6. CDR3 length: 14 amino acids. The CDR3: CAWSVGGQGWTQYF. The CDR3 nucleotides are TGTGCCTGGAGTGTAGGGGGACAGGGTTGGACCCAGTACTTC.

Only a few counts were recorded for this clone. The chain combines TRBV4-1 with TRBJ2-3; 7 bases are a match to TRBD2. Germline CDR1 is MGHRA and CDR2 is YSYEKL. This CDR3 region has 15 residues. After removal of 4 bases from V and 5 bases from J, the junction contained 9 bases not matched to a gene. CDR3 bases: TGCGCCAGCAGCCCGAGGGCGGGAGTTGAAGATACGCAGTATTTT. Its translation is CASSPRAGVEDTQYF.

CDR3 nucleotide sequence: TGTGCCAGCAGCAGGGACAGTCATAGCAATCAGCCCCAGCATTTT. Encoded protein: CASSRDSHSNQPQHF. This chain links TRBV2 with TRBJ1-5, with TRBD1 matching over 7 bases. The length of the CDR3 is 15 residues. Germline V gene sequence: CDR1 SNHLY, CDR2 FYNNEI. V was pared by 6 bases and J by 0 bases, with 5 bases of the junction left unmatched.

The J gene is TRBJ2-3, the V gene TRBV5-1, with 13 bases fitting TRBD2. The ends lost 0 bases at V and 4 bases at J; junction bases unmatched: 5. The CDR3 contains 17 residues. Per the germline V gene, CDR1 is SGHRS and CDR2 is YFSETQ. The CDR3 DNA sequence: TGCGCCAGCAGCTTGGGGACTAGCGGGAGCACACCAGATACGCAGTATTTT. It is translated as CASSLGTSGSTPDTQYF.